The 28 T cell receptor beta chains given below trace back to one sample, sequenced in a study of glioma-infiltrating T cells. Using RNA template, CDR3s of TCR alpha and beta were amplified with iRepertoire arm-PCR. TCRdb ran MiXCR on the multiplex PCR reads and lists one entry per CDR3 protein. This sample has under 130,000 distinct CDR3 sequences, with about 30% found just once. The sample was glioma tissue, nonneoplastic brain tissue, or PBMCs (not recorded which). Receptor source: a human donor with low-grade glioma or glioblastoma, undergoing nonglioma brain surgery, or in good health (not recorded which).

This clonotype was seen a few times. The V gene is TRBV11-2, the J gene TRBJ2-3, with 11 bases aligning to TRBD2. Trimming at V came to 2 bases and at J to 2 bases, leaving 21 bases not matched to a gene. This CDR3 is built from 22 residues. The germline CDR1 and CDR2 sequences are SGHAT and FQNNGV. In DNA form, the CDR3 reads TGTGCCAGCAGCTTAAGGTTATTCCCCTCAGGAACTAGCGGGGGACTCACAGATACGCAGTATTTT. It translates to CASSLRLFPSGTSGGLTDTQYF. Full variable domain (outside the CDR3, taken from reference TRBV11-2 and TRBJ2-3): EAGVAQSPRYKIIEKRQSVAFWCNPISGHATLYWYQQILGQGPKLLIQFQNNGVVDDSQLPKDRFSAERLKGVDSTLKIQPAKLEDSAVYLCASSLRLFPSGTSGGLTDTQYFGPGTRLTVL.

A note on this clonotype: A read error may explain this, as a much larger clone is one base away. The chain joins TRBV7-2 to TRBJ2-1, with 12 bases fitting TRBD2. This CDR3 is built from 15 residues. Germline V CDR1 and CDR2: SGHTA, FQGNSA. The CDR3 reads CATSLAGGVYNEQFF. CDR3 coding DNA: TGTGCCACCAGCCTAGCGGGGGGGGTCTACAATGAGCAGTTCTTC.

This clonotype appeared a few times. The genes are TRBV7-2 and TRBJ1-6; D is ambiguous. CDR3 length: 16 residues. V was shortened by 5 bases and J by 5 bases, with 16 bases between the two germline ends. The germline V gene encodes CDR1 SGHTA and CDR2 FQGNSA. The CDR3 DNA is TGTGCCAGCAGCCCCCACCCGGACGGTGATAATTCACCCCTCCACTTT. As protein: CASSPHPDGDNSPLHF.

This clonotype was detected ten times or more. J is TRBJ2-3 and V is TRBV7-2, with 14 bases aligning to TRBD2. The length of the CDR3 is 16 residues. Germline assignment: CDR1 SGHTA and CDR2 FQGNSA. V lost 5 bases to trimming and J lost 6 bases; unmatched junction nucleotides: 7. CDR3 nucleotide sequence: TGTGCCAGCAGCCTCGGACTAGCGGGGGGATGGGATACGCAGTATTTT. Its protein product is CASSLGLAGGWDTQYF.

This clonotype was counted only a few times. The chain combines TRBV4-2 with TRBJ1-2; TRBD1 might be the D (5 bases). Germline V lookup: CDR1 LGHNA, CDR2 YNFKEQ. The V end lost 2 bases, the J end lost 6 bases, and 10 bases lay between the germline ends. The CDR3 is 13 residues long. The CDR3 loop reads CASSQQGEDGYTF. As DNA, the CDR3 is TGTGCCAGCAGCCAACAGGGTGAGGATGGCTACACCTTC.

This clonotype was seen more than once but under ten times. This chain uses TRBV29-1 with TRBJ2-2, with D unresolved. V gave up 4 bases and J gave up 7 bases, with 7 bases separating them. Germline CDR1 and CDR2: SQVTM and ANQGSEA. The CDR3 is 11 amino acids. The CDR3 nucleotides read TGCAGCGTTGTAACGAACGGGGAGCTGTTTTTT. Encoded protein: CSVVTNGELFF.

V is TRBV6-2 or TRBV6-3 and J is TRBJ2-3, with a weak D call TRBD2 (6 bases). V lost 7 bases to trimming and J lost 0 bases, with 14 bases between them. The CDR3 spans 15 residues. Germline assignment: CDR1 MNHEY and CDR2 SVGEGT. CDR3: CASTRGDASTDTQYF. The CDR3 DNA reads TGTGCCAGCACCCGCGGGGACGCTAGCACAGATACGCAGTATTTT.

The table lists this clonotype with many counts. The chain employs TRBV7-2 and TRBJ1-2, with D uncertain. Germline V gives CDR1 SGHTA, CDR2 FQGNSA. CDR3 length equals 14 residues. The ends were cut back, 3 bases at V and 5 bases at J, with 13 bases in the middle. CDR3 DNA sequence: TGTGCCAGCAGCTTCCGGACGACCTCTTATGGCTACACCTTC. Protein sequence: CASSFRTTSYGYTF.

As concerns this clonotype: A much more abundant neighbour one base away suggests this may be a read error. This chain uses TRBV28 with TRBJ1-5, with TRBD1 matching over 7 bases. The V gene's germline CDR1 is MDHEN and CDR2 SYDVKM. Losses at the gene ends were 5 bases for V and 5 bases for J; bases not matched to a gene: 9. This CDR3 spans 15 amino acids. CDR3 nucleotides: TGTGCCAGCAGTCTCCACCCGGGGACAGATCAGCCCCAGCATTTT. Translation: CASSLHPGTDQPQHF.

This clonotype has only a few counts. A much larger clone lies one base from this, so it may be a read error. The V and J genes are TRBV6-1 and TRBJ1-5, with a possible D match to TRBD1 (6 bases). CDR3 length: 15 amino acids. The V and J ends lost 4 bases and 6 bases respectively, with 16 bases between them. Germline CDR1 and CDR2: MNHNS and SASEGT. DNA for the CDR3: TGTGCCAGCAGTGCTGATTCCCTAGGGGGTCAGCCCCAGCATTTT. Its protein product is CASSADSLGGQPQHF.

This clonotype has at least ten counts. The CDR3 coding sequence is TGTGCCAGCACCTTTAGCGGGGGCGGGGAGACCCAGTACTTC. It yields the protein CASTFSGGGETQYF. J is TRBJ2-5 and V is TRBV7-2; 9 bases align to TRBD2. CDR1 and CDR2 from the germline V gene are SGHTA and FQGNSA. The CDR3 extends over 14 amino acids. J was trimmed by 5 bases and V by 7 bases; bases with no gene match: 8.

This clonotype was seen more than once but under ten times. This chain uses TRBV6-1 with TRBJ2-3; D possibly corresponds to TRBD2 (5 bases). Trimming cost V 9 bases and J 2 bases, with 9 bases left between them. The CDR3 consists of 12 residues. Germline CDR1 and CDR2: MNHNS and SASEGT. Here the CDR3 DNA reads TGTGCCAGTGGAGGAGCCACAGATACGCAGTATTTT. Amino acids: CASGGATDTQYF.

As for this clonotype: A single base separates this from a much larger clone, so it may be a read error. Since no conserved phenylalanine or tryptophan closes the CDR3, a read error is the likely cause. CDR3 nucleotide sequence: TGTGCCAGTAGTGAGGGGCAGGGTATAATTAATCAGCCCCAGCATCTT. Its translation is CASSEGQGIINQPQHL. This chain uses TRBV19 with TRBJ1-5; D is perhaps TRBD1 (5 bases). This CDR3 contains 16 residues. Deletions cut 5 bases from V and 4 bases from J, with 18 bases between. Germline CDR1 LNHDA, CDR2 SQIVND (reference sequence).

The table lists this clonotype with a few counts. V usage is TRBV27 and J usage is TRBJ1-4; TRBD1 is a possible D gene (5 bases). Germline V gene lookup returns CDR1 MNHEY and CDR2 SMNVEV (reference sequence). The CDR3 extends over 14 amino acids. Trimming left V 6 bases short and J 5 bases short, with 13 bases between. The chain's CDR3 is CASSPDRLNEKLFF. In DNA form, the CDR3 reads TGTGCCAGCAGCCCCGACAGACTAAATGAAAAACTGTTTTTT.

This clonotype was seen many times. This chain joins TRBV19 and TRBJ2-1; 7 nucleotides match TRBD2. V was pared by 7 bases and J by 7 bases, with 13 bases of the junction left unmatched. Germline CDR1 is LNHDA and CDR2 is SQIVND (reference sequence). There are 15 residues in the CDR3. CDR3 amino acids: CASTPPGLGSNEQFF. As DNA, the CDR3 is TGTGCCAGTACCCCACCAGGACTAGGTTCGAATGAGCAGTTCTTC.

The chain is built from TRBV4-3 and TRBJ2-7; no reliable D call. Trimming removed 0 bases from V and 7 bases from J, with 7 bases in between. CDR1 is LGHNA, CDR2 YSLEER, per germline. CDR3 size: 12 residues. DNA for the CDR3: TGCGCCAGCAGCCAAGATATGGGAGAGCAGTACTTC. It specifies CASSQDMGEQYF.

As to this clonotype: This may stem from a read error, because a much larger clone lies one nucleotide away. The chain is built from TRBV4-1 and TRBJ1-1; D is unresolved. The germline gives CDR1 MGHRA, CDR2 YSYEKL. The CDR3 has 16 residues. The V gene lost 4 bases and the J gene lost 3 bases, with 18 bases spanning the gap. The DNA of the CDR3 is TGCGCCAGCAGCCGAGCCCGACATTGGGCTGACACTGAAGCTTTCTTT. The encoded protein is CASSRARHWADTEAFF.

This clonotype appeared a single time. Given the absence of the conserved phenylalanine or tryptophan at the CDR3 end, a read error is likely. The V call is TRBV18, the J call TRBJ2-1, with TRBD2 matching over 8 bases. Trimming took 0 bases from V and 4 from J; bases not matched to a gene: 5. This CDR3 region has 16 residues. CDR1 is KGHSH, CDR2 LQKENI, per germline. In DNA, the CDR3 is TGTGCCAGCTCACCACCGAATAGCGGGGCTTACAATGAGCAGTTCTCC. Protein product: CASSPPNSGAYNEQFS.

The V call is TRBV11-2, the J call TRBJ1-4, with TRBD1 identical over 9 bases. The CDR3 is made up of 16 amino acids. Trimming at V came to 7 bases and at J to 7 bases, leaving 13 bases not matched to a gene. Germline-derived CDR1 and CDR2 are SGHAT and FQNNGV. In DNA form, the CDR3 reads TGTGCCAGCATCCGGGACAGGGAGCGGGGGGGTGAAAAACTGTTTTTT. Protein: CASIRDRERGGEKLFF.

This clonotype was seen a handful of times. The rearrangement links TRBV12-3 or TRBV12-4 to TRBJ1-2; 10 nucleotides match TRBD1. With V trimmed by 3 bases and J by 7 bases, 8 bases remained unmatched. CDR3 length: 15 amino acids. In DNA form, the CDR3 reads TGTGCCAGCAGTTTTGGAGGGACAGGGGTGAGTGGCTACACCTTC. Encoded protein: CASSFGGTGVSGYTF.

This clonotype was detected ten times or more. The chain combines TRBV20-1 with TRBJ2-1, with TRBD2 as a possible D gene (5 bases). Germline assignment: CDR1 DFQATT and CDR2 SNEGSKA (reference sequence). This CDR3 is built from 13 residues. Trimming took off 5 bases at V and 9 bases at J, with 17 bases between the two ends. The CDR3 sequence: CSAPERAGLEQFF. CDR3 sequence (DNA): TGCAGTGCTCCGGAGAGGGCCGGGCTTGAGCAGTTCTTC.

This clonotype was counted only a few times. This chain uses TRBV7-2 with TRBJ2-1, with D maybe TRBD2 (7 bases). The CDR3 is 18 amino acids. The germline V and J ends were trimmed by 4 bases and 6 bases, with 25 bases remaining between them. CDR1 is SGHTA, CDR2 FQGNSA, per germline. CDR3 protein: CASSSGRRGGMRLNEQFF. DNA of the CDR3: TGTGCCAGCAGCTCCGGGCGAAGGGGGGGGATGAGGCTCAATGAGCAGTTCTTC.

The sample holds many counts of this clonotype. The CDR3 loop reads CASSQDGERYEQYF. DNA for the CDR3: TGCGCCAGCAGCCAAGATGGTGAAAGGTACGAGCAGTACTTC. V usage is TRBV4-1 and J usage is TRBJ2-7; the D is unclear. Per the germline V gene, CDR1 is MGHRA and CDR2 is YSYEKL. The CDR3 runs 14 residues. Trimming removed 0 bases from V and 4 bases from J, with 10 bases in between.

The chain is built from TRBV4-2 and TRBJ1-4; a weak D match, TRBD1 (5 bases). The CDR3 runs 17 residues. Germline V gives CDR1 LGHNA, CDR2 YNFKEQ. The V gene lost 1 base and the J gene lost 0 bases, with 12 bases spanning the gap. CDR3 coding DNA: TGTGCCAGCAGCCAAGGGACGAGGGGTTCAACTAATGAAAAACTGTTTTTT. Protein: CASSQGTRGSTNEKLFF.

As for this clonotype: A much larger clonotype is one base distant, so this may be a read error. The genes are TRBV29-1 and TRBJ2-2; D perhaps matches TRBD2 (7 bases). The germline V gene has CDR1 SQVTM and CDR2 ANQGSEA. The CDR3 extends over 15 amino acids. The CDR3 sequence: CRVVGGGKNTGELFF. The CDR3 coding sequence is TGCAGAGTTGTTGGCGGGGGCAAGAACACCGGGGAGCTGTTTTTT.

This clonotype has a handful of counts. One end of the junction is discordant with germline, which a read error may explain. The chain is built from TRBV7-8 and TRBJ2-7; possible D gene TRBD2, 6 bases. From germline, CDR1 is SGHVS and CDR2 FQNEAQ. This CDR3 contains 15 residues. CDR3 nucleotide sequence: TGTGCCAGCAGTTTAGCCGGGGGTCAAAGGAACGAGCAGTACTTC. Encoded protein: CASSLAGGQRNEQYF. The full variable domain, in which reference TRBV7-8 and TRBJ2-7 provide the parts outside the CDR3, is GAGVSQSPRYKVAKRGQDVALRCDPISGHVSLFWYQQALGQGPEFLTYFQNEAQLDKSGLPSDRFFAERPEGSVSTLKIQRTQQEDSAVYLCASSLAGGQRNEQYFGPGTRLTVT.

The V call is TRBV11-2, the J call TRBJ2-7; possibly TRBD1 for D (6 bases). The CDR3 loop spans 16 amino acids. Germline CDR1 SGHAT, CDR2 FQNNGV. Trimming took 8 bases from V and 6 from J, leaving 26 bases between them. This CDR3 is CASGPRSGMTGREQYF. In DNA form, the CDR3 reads TGTGCCAGCGGCCCACGCTCCGGGATGACAGGCCGCGAGCAGTACTTC.

Worth noting for this clonotype: This may be a read error, as it is one base from a much larger clone. V gene TRBV12-3 or TRBV12-4 combines with J gene TRBJ1-1; D call uncertain. This CDR3 has 13 amino acids. V dropped 11 bases and J dropped 0 bases, with 13 bases sitting between them. Here the CDR3 DNA reads TGTGCCGGCCATTTAACCCTGAACACTGAAGCTTTCTTT. It translates to CAGHLTLNTEAFF.